This T cell receptor beta chain was obtained from a study of T-cell memory formation after mild COVID-19. At the level of the study: Largely donor-specific sequence clusters came from a couple of donors.

TCRdb passed the 5' RACE reads through MiXCR, listing each CDR3 protein once. The table records 200,000 to 250,000 distinct CDR3 sequences, 9.4% of them present only once. Study findings and constraints: Clones shrinking between day 15 and 85 showed a balanced CD4/CD8 split, and those that grew later tilted toward CD4+.

The V gene's germline CDR1 is SGHTA and CDR2 FQGNSA. The CDR3 runs 15 residues. Trimming took off 5 bases at V and 9 bases at J, with 22 bases between the two ends. This clonotype was detected many times. Its antigen is undetermined. Sequencing input: PBMCs or a T cell subset sorted from them (not recorded which). This sequence joins TRBV7-2 and TRBJ2-5; TRBD2 is a possible D gene (5 bases). The origin of this receptor is a man in his late teens or twenties who had mild COVID-19 (a few samples of this study predate the infection). Cell type and time point are not known. CDR3 nucleotide sequence: TGTGCCAGCAGCCGTCCCGAAGGACTGCCCCGGGCCCAGTACTTC. Its translation: CASSRPEGLPRAQYF. Supplemented by reference TRBV7-2 and TRBJ2-5, the full variable domain reads GAGVSQSPSNKVTEKGKDVELRCDPISGHTALYWYRQSLGQGLEFLIYFQGNSAPDKSGLPSDRFSAERTGGSVSTLTIQRTQQEDSAVYLCASSRPEGLPRAQYFGPGTRLLVL.